This TCR beta chain is from a study of CD8 T cells in Susac syndrome. As regards this clonotype: Its antigen is still unknown.

General study findings and limits: The study conceded that relatively few individuals underwent its TCR sequencing and HLA analysis.

Sequencing targeted TCR beta in T cells from blood (CD8+ and CD4+). FACS enriched CD8+ TEMRA cells, while bulk CD8+ and CD4+ were negatively isolated. After extraction with the RNeasy kit, about 0.45 to 1 ug of the RNA was reverse transcribed using random hexamers. An immunoSEQ multiplex PCR amplified TCR beta CDR3 over 54 Vbeta and 13 Jbeta. MiXCR, applied by TCRdb to the immunoSEQ multiplex PCR reads, yields one record per CDR3 protein. Seen here are some 160,000 distinct CDR3 sequences, approximately 95% observed once, and the top ten hold about 0.16%. The receptor comes from a human donor with multiple sclerosis. Specimen: CD8+ T cells from PBMCs.

CDR3 DNA sequence: TGTGCCACCAGTGATTTGTGGGCCGGGGAGCTGTTTTTT. It yields the protein CATSDLWAGELFF. The chain uses TRBV24-1 and TRBJ2-2, with unresolved D. The germline V gene has CDR1 KGHDR and CDR2 SFDVKD. Trimming took 0 bases from V and 6 from J, leaving 4 bases between them. The CDR3 totals 13 residues.